These T cell receptor beta chains were read from a single sample in a study of radiotherapy plus CTLA-4 blockade in lung cancer. Sequencing used immunoSEQ multiplex PCR; TCRdb keeps in-frame clones, though not all of them. The sample carries approximately 100,000 clones, 75% to 90% recorded once. The sample was peripheral blood, taken from a patient treated with radiotherapy plus ipilimumab. The receptors here all came from a human donor with non-small cell lung cancer who had a partial response to radiotherapy plus ipilimumab. CDR3s include the opening cysteine and the closing phenylalanine or tryptophan. A D gene is named only where the DNA matches it firmly. Not every row has a clone size; where given, it reads once, few, many or a size class.

cdr3_nt cdr3_aa d_call j_call clone_size v_call
TGCGCCAGCAGTGACCCCGGGACAGCGGATTCGAATACGCAGTATTTT CASSDPGTADSNTQYF TRBD1 TRBJ2-3 . TRBV10-1
TGTGCCAGCAGCCATATTCGGACTAGCCATTCCTACAATGAGCAGTTCTTC CASSHIRTSHSYNEQFF TRBD2 TRBJ2-1 . TRBV5-8
TGTGCCATCGGGACACTCAGCGGGAGTGGCGATACGCAGTATTTT CAIGTLSGSGDTQYF TRBD2 TRBJ2-3 . TRBV10-3
TGTGCTAGTGGTCAGACAGGGATAAACACTGAAGCTTTCTTT CASGQTGINTEAFF TRBD1 TRBJ1-1 . TRBV12-5
TGTGCCAGCAGCCCCAGGACAGGGGTGGTGAATGAGCAGTTCTTC CASSPRTGVVNEQFF TRBD1 TRBJ2-1 . TRBV7-2
TGTGCCAGCAGTCTTACTAGCGGGATATATGAGCAGTTCTTC CASSLTSGIYEQFF TRBD2 TRBJ2-1 . TRBV7-3
TGTGCCAGCAGTGCAGACAGGACTTCAGATACGCAGTATTTT CASSADRTSDTQYF . TRBJ2-3 . TRBV6-4
TGTGCCAGCTCACCGGGGACAGGGGGCGAAAACATTCAGTACTTC CASSPGTGGENIQYF TRBD1 TRBJ2-4 . TRBV18
TGTGCCAGCAGTTTAGAGGCTAGGGGGGGGCGGGAGCAGTACTTC CASSLEARGGREQYF . TRBJ2-7 . TRBV28
TGTGCCAGCAGCTTCACAGGGGGGGACACTGAAGCTTTCTTT CASSFTGGDTEAFF TRBD1 TRBJ1-1 . TRBV5-4
TGTGCCTCCCAGGGGGCTTCGGTCGAGCAGTACTTC CASQGASVEQYF TRBD1 TRBJ2-7 . TRBV10-3
TGCGCCAGCAGCCAAGATGGGGCTAGCGACTACGAGCAGTACTTC CASSQDGASDYEQYF . TRBJ2-7 few TRBV7-3
TGCGCCAGCAGCCAAGATGGGGCGGCCCTCGGGGCTTTCTTT CASSQDGAALGAFF . TRBJ1-1 . TRBV4-1
TGTGCCATCAGTGAGCCGACGGGGGGTACTCCCAATGAGCAGTTCTTC CAISEPTGGTPNEQFF TRBD2 TRBJ2-1 . TRBV10-3
TGTGCCAGTAGTAACCAAGGGGCCAGGTCCGGGAACACTGAAGCTTTCTTT CASSNQGARSGNTEAFF . TRBJ1-1 . TRBV19
TGTGCCAGCAGCACTCCCGCGGGGGGAGGGCAAGAGACCCAGTACTTC CASSTPAGGGQETQYF TRBD2 TRBJ2-5 few TRBV7-9
TGCGCCAGCAGCCAAGGTGACTCGAAGTACGAGCAGTACTTC CASSQGDSKYEQYF . TRBJ2-7 . TRBV4-1
TGTGCCATCAGTGGGCAAGGGAGCTCTGGAAACACCATATATTTT CAISGQGSSGNTIYF . TRBJ1-3 . TRBV10-3
TGTGCCAGCAGCTTGCTACCCTCCTACAATGAGCAGTTCTTC CASSLLPSYNEQFF . TRBJ2-1 few TRBV7-3
TGTGCCAGCAAGTCAGCGGGAGCCGTCTACGAGCAGTACTTC CASKSAGAVYEQYF TRBD2 TRBJ2-7 . TRBV2
TGTGCCAGCAGCACCCGGGGGTGGTACGAGCAGTACTTC CASSTRGWYEQYF . TRBJ2-7 . TRBV27
TGTGCCAGCAGCAAGGGACTAGCGGGAGGACCATTTACGCAGTATTTT CASSKGLAGGPFTQYF TRBD2 TRBJ2-3 . TRBV7-8
TGTGCCAGCAGCTTTGGGAGCGCCAATGAGCAGTTCTTC CASSFGSANEQFF . TRBJ2-1 . TRBV7-3
TGTGCCAGCAGTTTATATTGGGACAGGGTCTACGAGCAGTACTTC CASSLYWDRVYEQYF TRBD1 TRBJ2-7 . TRBV27
TGTGCCAGCAGTTACTTAGAGAAAGCTGAAGCTTTCTTT CASSYLEKAEAFF . TRBJ1-1 . TRBV6-5
TGTGCCAGCGTAGACAGGAAGTACAATGAGCAGTTCTTC CASVDRKYNEQFF . TRBJ2-1 . TRBV28
TGTGCCAGCAGTGTGAGTTCCTACGAGCAGTACTTC CASSVSSYEQYF . TRBJ2-7 . TRBV6-1
TGTGCCAGCAGCTTAGGGCAGGGGGACACCGGGGAGCTGTTTTTT CASSLGQGDTGELFF TRBD1 TRBJ2-2 . TRBV7-9
TGCGCCAGCAGCTTGTGGGCGAGCTCTGGAAACACCATATATTTT CASSLWASSGNTIYF . TRBJ1-3 few TRBV5-1
TGTGCCAGCAGCGTAGCCCCATCTACCACAGATACGCAGTATTTT CASSVAPSTTDTQYF . TRBJ2-3 . TRBV9
TGTGCCAGCATCGGCGGGAGATCCTATAATTCACCCCTCCACTTT CASIGGRSYNSPLHF . TRBJ1-6 few TRBV28
TGTGCCAGCAGAGGAAGGGACAGCGGGACCCAGTACTTC CASRGRDSGTQYF TRBD1 TRBJ2-5 . TRBV7-3
TGTGCCAGCAGCAACACAGGGTCCGGTGAGCAGTTCTTC CASSNTGSGEQFF . TRBJ2-1 . TRBV7-9
TGTGCCAGCAGTCCTAGGACAGGGGGGGTCAAAAACATTCAGTACTTC CASSPRTGGVKNIQYF TRBD1 TRBJ2-4 . TRBV28
TGCGCCAGCAGCTCCGCAGGGTCTGGGGCCAACGTCCTGACTTTC CASSSAGSGANVLTF . TRBJ2-6 . TRBV5-1
TGTGCCAGCAGCGACGCGGCCAATGAGCAGTTCTTC CASSDAANEQFF . TRBJ2-1 . TRBV5-4